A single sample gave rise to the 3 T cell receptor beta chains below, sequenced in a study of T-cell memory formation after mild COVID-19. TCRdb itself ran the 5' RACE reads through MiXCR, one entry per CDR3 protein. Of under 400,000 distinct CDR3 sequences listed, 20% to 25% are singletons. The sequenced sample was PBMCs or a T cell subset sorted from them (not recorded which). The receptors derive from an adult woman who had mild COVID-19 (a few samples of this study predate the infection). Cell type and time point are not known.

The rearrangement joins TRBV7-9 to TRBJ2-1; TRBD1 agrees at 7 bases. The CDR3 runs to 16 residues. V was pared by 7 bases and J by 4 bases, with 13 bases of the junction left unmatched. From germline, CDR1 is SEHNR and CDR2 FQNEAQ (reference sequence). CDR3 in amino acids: CASTPPGTARYNEQFF. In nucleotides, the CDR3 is TGTGCCAGCACCCCCCCGGGGACAGCGAGATACAATGAGCAGTTCTTC.

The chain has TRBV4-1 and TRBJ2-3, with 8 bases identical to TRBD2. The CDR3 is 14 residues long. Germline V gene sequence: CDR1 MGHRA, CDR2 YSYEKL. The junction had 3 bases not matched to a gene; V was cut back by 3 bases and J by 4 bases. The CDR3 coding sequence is TGCGCCAGCAGCCATCTAGCGGGCCCAGATACGCAGTATTTT. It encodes CASSHLAGPDTQYF.

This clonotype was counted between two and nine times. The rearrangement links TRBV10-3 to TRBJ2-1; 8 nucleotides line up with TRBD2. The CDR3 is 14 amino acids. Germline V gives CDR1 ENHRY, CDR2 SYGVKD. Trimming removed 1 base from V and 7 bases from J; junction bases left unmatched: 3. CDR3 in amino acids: CAISEFSGGNEQFF. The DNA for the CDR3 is TGTGCCATCAGTGAGTTTTCGGGAGGGAATGAGCAGTTCTTC.